Reported below is one T cell receptor beta chain. The data are from a study of sequential checkpoint blockade in melanoma. In the study overall: Each arm's sequence ended with maintenance nivolumab.

The treatment is: randomized to nivolumab then ipilimumab (arm A) or the reverse (arm B). None of the patients previously received DNA-damaging chemotherapy. Live CD3+CD8+ CD19− CD56− cells were sorted from PBMCs. Germline CDR1 reads PRHDT; CDR2 reads FYEKMQ (reference sequence). This CDR3 has 12 residues. Unmatched junction bases numbered 9, after V lost 6 bases and J lost 15 bases. The table came from immunoSEQ multiplex PCR; TCRdb's copy has only in-frame clones and leaves some out. The sample includes about 38,000 clones, about 88% of them seen just once. This sequence joins TRBV13 and TRBJ2-1; 9 bases are a match to TRBD1. The sample in question was CD8+ T cells sorted from blood (inferred from file names), obtained from a patient given nivolumab and ipilimumab in sequence. The TCR originated in a human donor with melanoma. CDR3: CASSNRDRARFF. In DNA form, the CDR3 reads TGTGCCAGCAGTAATCGGGACAGGGCTCGGTTCTTC.